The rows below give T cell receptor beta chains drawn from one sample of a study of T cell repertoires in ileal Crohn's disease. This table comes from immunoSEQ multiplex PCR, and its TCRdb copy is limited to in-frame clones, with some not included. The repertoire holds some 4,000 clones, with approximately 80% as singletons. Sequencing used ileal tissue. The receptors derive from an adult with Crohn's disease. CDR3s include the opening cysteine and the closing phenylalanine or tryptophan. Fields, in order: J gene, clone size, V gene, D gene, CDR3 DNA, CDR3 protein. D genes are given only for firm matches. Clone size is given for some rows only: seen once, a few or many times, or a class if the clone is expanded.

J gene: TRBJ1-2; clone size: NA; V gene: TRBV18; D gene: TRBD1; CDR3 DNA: TGTGCCAGCTCACCAGACAGGGAAGGTGGCTACACCTTC; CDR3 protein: CASSPDREGGYTF
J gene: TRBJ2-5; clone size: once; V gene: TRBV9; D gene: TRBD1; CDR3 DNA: TGTGCCAGCAGCGAAGGACAGGCTAGAGAGACCCAGTACTTC; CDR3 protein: CASSEGQARETQYF
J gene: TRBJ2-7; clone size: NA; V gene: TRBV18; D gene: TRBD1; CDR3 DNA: TGTGCCAGCTCCCGGGGGACAGGGGGTAACGAGCAGTACTTC; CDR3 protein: CASSRGTGGNEQYF
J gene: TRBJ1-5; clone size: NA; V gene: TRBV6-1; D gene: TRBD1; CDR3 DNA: TGTGCCAGCAGGGGGGGACAGATTAGCAATCAGCCCCAGCATTTT; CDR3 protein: CASRGGQISNQPQHF
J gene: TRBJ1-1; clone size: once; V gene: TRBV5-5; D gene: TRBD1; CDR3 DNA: TGTGCCAGCAGCCAATTCCTCACCACAGGGGGCGGCACCGCTGAAGCTTTCTTT; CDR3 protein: CASSQFLTTGGGTAEAFF
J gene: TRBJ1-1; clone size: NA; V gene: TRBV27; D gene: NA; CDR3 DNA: TGTGCCAGCAGTACAGACGGACAGAACACTGAAGCTTTCTTT; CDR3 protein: CASSTDGQNTEAFF
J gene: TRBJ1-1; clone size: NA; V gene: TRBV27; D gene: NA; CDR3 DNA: TGTGCCAGCAGTTTTATCGGGACTGAAGCTTTCTTT; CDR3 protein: CASSFIGTEAFF
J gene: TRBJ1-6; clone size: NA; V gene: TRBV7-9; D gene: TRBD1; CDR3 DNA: TGTGCCAGCAGCTTAAGCGCAGGGGGATCACCCCTCCACTTT; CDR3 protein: CASSLSAGGSPLHF
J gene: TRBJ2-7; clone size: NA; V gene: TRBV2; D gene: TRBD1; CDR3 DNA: TGTGCCAGCAGTTTGACAGGGTCCTACGAGCAGTACTTC; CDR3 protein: CASSLTGSYEQYF
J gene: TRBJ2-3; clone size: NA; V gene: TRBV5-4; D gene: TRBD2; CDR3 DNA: TGTGCCAGCAGCTTGGGGGGGACTAGCCCCTCGCAGTATTTT; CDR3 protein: CASSLGGTSPSQYF
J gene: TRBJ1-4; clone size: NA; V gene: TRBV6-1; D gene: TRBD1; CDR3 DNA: TGTGCCAGCAGAACAGGGGCAACTAATGAAAAACTGTTTTTT; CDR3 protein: CASRTGATNEKLFF
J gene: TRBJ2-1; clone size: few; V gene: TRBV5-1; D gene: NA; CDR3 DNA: TGCGCCAGCAGCCTAGCTTTAGGGGGCAATGAGCAGTTCTTC; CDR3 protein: CASSLALGGNEQFF
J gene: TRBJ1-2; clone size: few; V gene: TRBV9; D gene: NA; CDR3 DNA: TGTGCCAGCAGCGTTTCAGGGGTAGGCTACACCTTC; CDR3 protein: CASSVSGVGYTF
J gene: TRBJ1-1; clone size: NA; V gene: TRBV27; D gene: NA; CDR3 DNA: TGTGCCAGCAGTTTATATGGACGGGGCACTGAAGCTTTCTTT; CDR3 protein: CASSLYGRGTEAFF
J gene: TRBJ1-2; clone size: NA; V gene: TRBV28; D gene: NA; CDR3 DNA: TGTGCCAGCAGGGAACTCACGGGGAGGTTTGGCTACACCTTC; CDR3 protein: CASRELTGRFGYTF
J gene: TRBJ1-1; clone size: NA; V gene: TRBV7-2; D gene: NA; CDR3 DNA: TGTGCCAGCAGGGCAGGGAAAAACACTGAAGCTTTCTTT; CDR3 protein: CASRAGKNTEAFF
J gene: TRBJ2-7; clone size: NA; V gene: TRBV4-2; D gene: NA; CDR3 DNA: TGTGCCAGCAGCCAACGAATAGCGGATTCCTACGAGCAGTACTTC; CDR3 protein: CASSQRIADSYEQYF
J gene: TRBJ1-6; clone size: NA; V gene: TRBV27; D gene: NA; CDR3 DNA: TGTGCCAGCAGATCATTACAAAATTACTCACCCCTCCACTTT; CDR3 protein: CASRSLQNYSPLHF
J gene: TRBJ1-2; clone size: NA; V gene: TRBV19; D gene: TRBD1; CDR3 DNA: TGTGCCAGTAGTACGGGACAGGCGACTAACTATGGCTACACCTTC; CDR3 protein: CASSTGQATNYGYTF
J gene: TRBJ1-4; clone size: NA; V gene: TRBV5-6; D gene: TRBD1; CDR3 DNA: TGTGCCAGCAGCTTGGCTAGGGGGACAGGGAAGTTATATGATGAAAAACTGTTTTTT; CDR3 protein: CASSLARGTGKLYDEKLFF
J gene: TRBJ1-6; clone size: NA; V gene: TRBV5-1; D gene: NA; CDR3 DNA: TGCGCCAGCAGCTTGACAGGATCCATTAGCTCCTATAATTCACCCCTCCACTTT; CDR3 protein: CASSLTGSISSYNSPLHF
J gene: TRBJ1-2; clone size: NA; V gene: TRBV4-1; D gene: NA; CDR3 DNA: TGCGCCAGCAGCCAAATAGAAGTTGGCTATGGCTACACCTTC; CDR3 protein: CASSQIEVGYGYTF
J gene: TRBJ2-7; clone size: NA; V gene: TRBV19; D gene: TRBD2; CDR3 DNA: TGTGCCAGTAGTATAGCCGGGACTAGCGTATACGAGCAGTACTTC; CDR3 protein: CASSIAGTSVYEQYF
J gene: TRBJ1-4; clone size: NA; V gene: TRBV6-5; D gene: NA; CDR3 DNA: TGTGCCAGCAGAGTCTCTAGTGCGCCGAATGAAAAACTGTTTTTT; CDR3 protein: CASRVSSAPNEKLFF
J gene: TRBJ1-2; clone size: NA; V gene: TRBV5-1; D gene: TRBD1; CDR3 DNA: TGCGCCAGCAGCTTGGGACGTACAGGGGAAGCTAACTATGGCTACACCTTC; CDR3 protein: CASSLGRTGEANYGYTF
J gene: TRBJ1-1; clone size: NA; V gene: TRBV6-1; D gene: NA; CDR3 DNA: TGTGCCAGCATAATTCTCGGCGGGACGACTGAAGCTTTCTTT; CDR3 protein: CASIILGGTTEAFF
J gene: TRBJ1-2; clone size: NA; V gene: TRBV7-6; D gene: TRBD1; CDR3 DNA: TGTGCCAGCAGCTTAGTTGTCGGGACAGACTACTATGGCTACACCTTC; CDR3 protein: CASSLVVGTDYYGYTF
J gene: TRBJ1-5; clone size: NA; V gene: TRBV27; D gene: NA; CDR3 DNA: TGTGCCAGCAGTTTATCAATCAGTCAGCCCCAGCATTTT; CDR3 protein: CASSLSISQPQHF
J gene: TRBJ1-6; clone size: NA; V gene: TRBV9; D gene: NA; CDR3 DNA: TGTGCCAGCAGCGTAGGTAGGGAGGGACCCCTCCACTTT; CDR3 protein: CASSVGREGPLHF
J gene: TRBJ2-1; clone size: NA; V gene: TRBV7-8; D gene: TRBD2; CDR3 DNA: TGTGCCAGCAGCTTACGTTTACTAGCGGGGCGGCCAGGGGTGCAGTTCTTC; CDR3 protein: CASSLRLLAGRPGVQFF
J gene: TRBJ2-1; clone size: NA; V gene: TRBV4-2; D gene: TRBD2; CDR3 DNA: TGTGCCAGCAGCCAAGGAGCGGGGGGGGCCTGGAGTGAGCAGTTCTTC; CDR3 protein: CASSQGAGGAWSEQFF
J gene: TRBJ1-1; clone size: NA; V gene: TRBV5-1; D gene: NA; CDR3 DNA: TGCGCCAGCAGCTTTCAAGGGGTGAACACTGAAGCTTTCTTT; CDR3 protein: CASSFQGVNTEAFF
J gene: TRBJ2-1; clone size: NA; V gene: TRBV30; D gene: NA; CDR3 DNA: TGTGCCCAAAGCGGTTCCCTTAACAATGAGCAGTTCTTC; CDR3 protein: CAQSGSLNNEQFF
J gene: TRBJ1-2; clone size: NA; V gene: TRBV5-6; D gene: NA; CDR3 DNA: TGTGCCAGCAGCGGAACATGGACAGACTATGGCTACACCTTC; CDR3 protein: CASSGTWTDYGYTF
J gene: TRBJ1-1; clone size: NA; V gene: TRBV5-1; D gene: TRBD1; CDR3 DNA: TGCGCCAGCAGCTCCCCAGGGGGAACTGAAGCTTTCTTT; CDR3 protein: CASSSPGGTEAFF
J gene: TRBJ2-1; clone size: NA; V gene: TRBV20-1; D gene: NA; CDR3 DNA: TGCAGTGTCGGGAAAACGGGTGAGCAGTTCTTC; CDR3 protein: CSVGKTGEQFF
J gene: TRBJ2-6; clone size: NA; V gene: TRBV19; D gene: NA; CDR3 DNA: TGTGCCAGTACCCCTCAGAGGTCTGGGGCCAACGTCCTGACTTTC; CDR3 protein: CASTPQRSGANVLTF
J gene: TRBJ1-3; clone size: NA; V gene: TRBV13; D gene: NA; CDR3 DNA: TGTGCCAGCAGCTTGACCCAGACAGGAAACACCATATATTTT; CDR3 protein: CASSLTQTGNTIYF
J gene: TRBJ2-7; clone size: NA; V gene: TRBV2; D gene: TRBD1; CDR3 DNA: TGTGCCAGCAGTCGGGACAGGGGCGGCGAGCAGTACTTC; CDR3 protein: CASSRDRGGEQYF
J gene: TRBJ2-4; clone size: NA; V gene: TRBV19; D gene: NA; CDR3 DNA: TGTGCCAGTAGTACCACGAGGGAACCCAAAAACATTCAGTACTTC; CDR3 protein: CASSTTREPKNIQYF